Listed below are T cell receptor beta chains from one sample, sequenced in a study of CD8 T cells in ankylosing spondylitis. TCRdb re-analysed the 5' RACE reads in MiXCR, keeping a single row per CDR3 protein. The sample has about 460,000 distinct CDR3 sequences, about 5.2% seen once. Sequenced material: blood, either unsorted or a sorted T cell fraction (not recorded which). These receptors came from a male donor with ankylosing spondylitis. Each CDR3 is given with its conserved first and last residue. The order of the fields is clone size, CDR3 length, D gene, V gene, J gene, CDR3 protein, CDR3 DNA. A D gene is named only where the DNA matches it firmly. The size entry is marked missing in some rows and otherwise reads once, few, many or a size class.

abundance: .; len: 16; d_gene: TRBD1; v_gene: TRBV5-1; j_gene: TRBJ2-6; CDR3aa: CASSSGTGSGANVLTF; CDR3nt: TGCGCCAGCAGCTCCGGGACAGGGTCTGGGGCCAACGTCCTGACTTTC
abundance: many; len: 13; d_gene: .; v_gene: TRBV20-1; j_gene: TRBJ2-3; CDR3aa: CSVGREMADTQYF; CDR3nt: TGCAGTGTAGGACGGGAGATGGCAGATACGCAGTATTTT
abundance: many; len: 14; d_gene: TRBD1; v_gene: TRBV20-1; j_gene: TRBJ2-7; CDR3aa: CSARDMGQGHEQYF; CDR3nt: TGCAGTGCTAGAGATATGGGACAGGGCCACGAGCAGTACTTC
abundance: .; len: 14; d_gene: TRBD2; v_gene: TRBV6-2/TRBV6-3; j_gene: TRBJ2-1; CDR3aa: CASSYGGSDDEQFF; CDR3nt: TGTGCCAGCAGTTACGGCGGGAGCGACGATGAGCAGTTCTTC
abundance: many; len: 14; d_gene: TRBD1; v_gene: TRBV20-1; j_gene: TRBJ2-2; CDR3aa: CSAAGQGGTGELFF; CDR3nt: TGCAGTGCCGCCGGACAGGGCGGGACCGGGGAGCTGTTTTTT
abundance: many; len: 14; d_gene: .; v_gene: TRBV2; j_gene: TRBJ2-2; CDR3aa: CASNRGSNTGELFF; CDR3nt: TGTGCCAGTAACCGAGGATCGAACACCGGGGAGCTGTTTTTT
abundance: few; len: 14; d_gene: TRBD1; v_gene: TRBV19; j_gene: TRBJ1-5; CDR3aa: CASSIPQGNQPQHF; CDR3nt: TGTGCCAGTAGTATACCACAGGGGAACCAGCCCCAGCATTTT
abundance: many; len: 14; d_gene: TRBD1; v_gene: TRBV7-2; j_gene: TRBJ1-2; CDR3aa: CASSTRTGDYGYTF; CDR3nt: TGTGCCAGCAGCACCCGGACAGGGGACTATGGCTACACCTTC
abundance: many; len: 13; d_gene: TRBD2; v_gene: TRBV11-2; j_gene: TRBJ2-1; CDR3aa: CASRIAGGDEQFF; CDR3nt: TGTGCCAGTCGTATAGCGGGGGGGGATGAGCAGTTCTTC
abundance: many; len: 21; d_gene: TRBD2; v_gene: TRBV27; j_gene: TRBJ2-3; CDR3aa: CASSPNQLAGELGAFTDTQYF; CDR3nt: TGTGCCAGCAGTCCCAACCAACTAGCGGGGGAGCTCGGGGCCTTCACAGATACGCAGTATTTT
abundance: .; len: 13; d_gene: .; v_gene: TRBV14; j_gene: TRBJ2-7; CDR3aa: CASSQLGQFQQYF; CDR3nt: TGTGCCAGCAGCCAACTGGGGCAGTTCCAGCAGTACTTC
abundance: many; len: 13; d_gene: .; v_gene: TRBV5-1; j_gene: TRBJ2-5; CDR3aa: CASSLSRGETQYF; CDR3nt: TGCGCCAGCAGCTTGTCTAGAGGAGAGACCCAGTACTTC
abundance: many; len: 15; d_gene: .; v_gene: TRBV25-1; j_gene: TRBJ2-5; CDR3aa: CASSRQRGVGETQYF; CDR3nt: TGTGCCAGCAGTCGACAGAGGGGAGTTGGGGAGACCCAGTACTTC
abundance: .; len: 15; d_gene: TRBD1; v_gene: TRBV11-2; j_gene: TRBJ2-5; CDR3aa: CASSPGQGEQETQYF; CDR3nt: TGTGCCAGCAGCCCAGGCCAGGGGGAACAAGAGACCCAGTACTTC
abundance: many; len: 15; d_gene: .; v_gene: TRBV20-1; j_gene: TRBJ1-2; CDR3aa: CSALDPNQRRYGYTF; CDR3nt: TGCAGTGCTCTCGACCCTAATCAAAGGCGGTATGGCTACACCTTC
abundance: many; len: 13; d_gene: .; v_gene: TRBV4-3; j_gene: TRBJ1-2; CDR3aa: CASSQDWGDGYTF; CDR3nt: TGCGCCAGCAGCCAAGATTGGGGGGATGGCTACACCTTC
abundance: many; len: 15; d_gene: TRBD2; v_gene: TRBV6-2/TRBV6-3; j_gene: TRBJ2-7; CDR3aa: CASSYTGGSTYEQYF; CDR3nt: TGTGCCAGCAGTTACACGGGGGGATCGACCTACGAGCAGTACTTC
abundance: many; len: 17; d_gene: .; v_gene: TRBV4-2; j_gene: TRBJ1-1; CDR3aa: CASSHRGFGQSNTEAFF; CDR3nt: TGTGCCAGCAGCCATCGCGGATTTGGGCAGTCGAACACTGAAGCTTTCTTT
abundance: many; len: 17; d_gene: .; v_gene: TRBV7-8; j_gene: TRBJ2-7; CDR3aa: CASSLASSRRTSYEQYF; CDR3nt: TGTGCCAGCAGCTTAGCCTCAAGTAGGCGCACCTCCTACGAGCAGTACTTC
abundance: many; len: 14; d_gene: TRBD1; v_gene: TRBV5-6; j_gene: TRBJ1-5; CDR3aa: CASSSGQSGQPQHF; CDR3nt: TGTGCCAGCAGCTCGGGACAGTCCGGCCAGCCCCAGCATTTT
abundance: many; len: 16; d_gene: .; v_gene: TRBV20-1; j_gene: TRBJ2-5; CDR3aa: CSATPQSRRIQETQYF; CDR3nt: TGCAGTGCTACCCCCCAGAGTAGGCGGATTCAAGAGACCCAGTACTTC
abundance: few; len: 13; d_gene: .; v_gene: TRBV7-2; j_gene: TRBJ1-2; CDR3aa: CASSTQRQDGYTF; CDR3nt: TGTGCCAGCAGCACTCAGCGCCAAGATGGCTACACCTTC
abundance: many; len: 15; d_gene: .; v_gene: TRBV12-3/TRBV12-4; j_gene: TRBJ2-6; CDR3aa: CASSSVFSGANVLTF; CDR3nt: TGTGCCAGCAGTTCCGTTTTCTCTGGGGCCAACGTCCTGACTTTC
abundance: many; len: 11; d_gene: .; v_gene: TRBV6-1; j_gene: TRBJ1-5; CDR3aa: CASSVEWPQHF; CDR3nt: TGTGCCAGCAGTGTCGAATGGCCCCAGCATTTT
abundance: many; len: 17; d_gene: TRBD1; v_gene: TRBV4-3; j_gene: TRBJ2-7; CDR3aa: CASSQGVGQESSYEQYF; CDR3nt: TGCGCCAGCAGCCAAGGTGTCGGACAGGAGAGCTCCTACGAGCAGTACTTC
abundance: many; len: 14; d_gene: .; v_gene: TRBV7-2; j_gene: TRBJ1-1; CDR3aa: CASSLGVMNTEAFF; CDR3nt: TGTGCCAGCAGCTTAGGGGTAATGAACACTGAAGCTTTCTTT
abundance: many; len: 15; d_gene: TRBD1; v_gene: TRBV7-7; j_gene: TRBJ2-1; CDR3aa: CASSSGYRGQNEQFF; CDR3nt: TGTGCTAGCAGCTCCGGCTACAGGGGGCAAAATGAGCAGTTCTTC
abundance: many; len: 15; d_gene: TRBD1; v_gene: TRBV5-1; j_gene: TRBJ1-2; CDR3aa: CASSSPDRALGGYTF; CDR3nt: TGCGCCAGCAGCTCCCCGGACAGGGCTTTAGGTGGCTACACCTTC
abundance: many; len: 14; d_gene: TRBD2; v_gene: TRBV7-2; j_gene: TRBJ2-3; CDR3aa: CASSRRTRGDTQYF; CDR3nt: TGTGCCAGCAGCCGAAGGACTAGAGGAGATACGCAGTATTTT
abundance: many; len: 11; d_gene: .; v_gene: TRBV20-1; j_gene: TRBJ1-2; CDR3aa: CSAGEPYGYTF; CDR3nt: TGCAGTGCCGGTGAACCCTATGGCTACACCTTC
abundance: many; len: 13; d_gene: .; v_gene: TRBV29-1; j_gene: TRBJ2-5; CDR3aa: CSVGQRLSRDQYF; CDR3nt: TGCAGCGTTGGACAACGGTTATCGAGGGACCAGTACTTC
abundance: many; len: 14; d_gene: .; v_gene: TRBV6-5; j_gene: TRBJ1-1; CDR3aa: CASSYDGLNTEAFF; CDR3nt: TGTGCCAGCAGTTACGATGGTCTGAACACTGAAGCTTTCTTT
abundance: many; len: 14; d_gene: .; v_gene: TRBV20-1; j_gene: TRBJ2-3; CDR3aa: CSAPGRGSTDTQYF; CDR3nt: TGCAGTGCTCCTGGGAGGGGGTCCACAGATACGCAGTATTTT
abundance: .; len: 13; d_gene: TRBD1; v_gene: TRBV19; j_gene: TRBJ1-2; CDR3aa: CASTRDRYYGYTF; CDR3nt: TGTGCCAGTACCCGGGACAGATACTATGGCTACACCTTC
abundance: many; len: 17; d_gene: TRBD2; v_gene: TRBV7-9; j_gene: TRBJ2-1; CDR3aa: CASSSHSTSGDYNEQFF; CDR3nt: TGTGCCAGCAGCTCCCATTCAACTAGCGGAGATTACAATGAGCAGTTCTTC
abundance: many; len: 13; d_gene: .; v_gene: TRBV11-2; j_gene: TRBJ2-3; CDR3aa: CASSLLGPREQYF; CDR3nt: TGTGCCAGCAGCTTATTAGGGCCGAGGGAGCAGTATTTT
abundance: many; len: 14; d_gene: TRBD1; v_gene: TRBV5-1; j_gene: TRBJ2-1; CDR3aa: CASSLRDRVSEQFF; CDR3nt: TGCGCCAGCAGCTTGAGGGACAGGGTTTCTGAGCAGTTCTTC
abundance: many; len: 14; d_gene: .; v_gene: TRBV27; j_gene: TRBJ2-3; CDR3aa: CASSERVDEDTQYF; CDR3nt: TGTGCCAGCAGTGAGCGAGTAGATGAGGATACGCAGTATTTT
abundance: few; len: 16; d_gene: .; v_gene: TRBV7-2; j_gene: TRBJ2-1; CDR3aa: CASSLRTAGSYNEQFF; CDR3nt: TGTGCTAGCAGCTTGAGGACGGCGGGCTCCTACAATGAGCAGTTCTTC
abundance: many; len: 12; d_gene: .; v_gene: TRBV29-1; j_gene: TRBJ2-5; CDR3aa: CSVVRSEETQYF; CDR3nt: TGCAGCGTTGTAAGAAGCGAAGAGACCCAGTACTTC
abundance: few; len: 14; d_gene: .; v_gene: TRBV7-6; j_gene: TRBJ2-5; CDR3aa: CASSLPGFQETQYF; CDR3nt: TGTGCCAGCAGTCTCCCGGGGTTCCAAGAGACCCAGTACTTC
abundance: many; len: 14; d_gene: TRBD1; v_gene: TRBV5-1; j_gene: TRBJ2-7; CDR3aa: CASSPDTGVLQQYF; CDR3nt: TGCGCCAGCAGCCCCGACACAGGGGTTCTCCAGCAGTACTTC